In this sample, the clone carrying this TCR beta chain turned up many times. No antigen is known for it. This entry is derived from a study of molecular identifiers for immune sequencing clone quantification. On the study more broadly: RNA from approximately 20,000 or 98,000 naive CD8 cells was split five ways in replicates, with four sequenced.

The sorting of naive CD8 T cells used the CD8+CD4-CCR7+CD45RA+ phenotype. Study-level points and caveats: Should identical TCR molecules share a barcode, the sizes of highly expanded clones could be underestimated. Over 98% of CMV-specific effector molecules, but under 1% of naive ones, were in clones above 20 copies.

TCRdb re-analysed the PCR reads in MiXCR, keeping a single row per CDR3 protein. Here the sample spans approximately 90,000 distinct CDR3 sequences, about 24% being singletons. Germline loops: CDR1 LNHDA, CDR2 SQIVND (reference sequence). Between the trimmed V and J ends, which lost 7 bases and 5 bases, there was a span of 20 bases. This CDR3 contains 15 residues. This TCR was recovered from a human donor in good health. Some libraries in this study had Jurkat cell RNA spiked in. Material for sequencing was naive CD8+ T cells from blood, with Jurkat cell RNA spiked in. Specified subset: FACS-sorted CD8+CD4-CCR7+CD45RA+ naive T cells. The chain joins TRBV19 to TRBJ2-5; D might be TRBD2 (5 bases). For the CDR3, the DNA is TGTGCCAGTAACTCCCGAGCGGCCCTGGGGGAGACCCAGTACTTC. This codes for CASNSRAALGETQYF.